What follows describes a single TCR beta chain. The germline V and J ends were trimmed by 5 bases and 0 bases, with 14 bases remaining between them. CDR3 size: 15 residues. Germline CDR1 MNHEY, CDR2 SVGAGI. These data are taken from a study of blood T cell repertoires in COVID-19. Background on the study: Italy, Spain and the United States were the sources of the convalescent and acute COVID-19 samples. PBMCs, B-cell-depleted T cells, or T cells were the source of the cDNA or gDNA that made up the material.

Authors' processing steps: Scientists estimated how many nucleated cells there were by amplifying reference gene primers. Libraries were prepared by immunoSEQ multiplex PCR; TCRdb keeps only in-frame clonotypes and omits some of them. The D gene and trimming were derived from the DNA, and the V and J assignments and clone size from that table. Of roughly 150,000 clones listed, approximately 82% were seen once; the top ten hold 7.2%. This TCR was sampled from a woman in her 50s in a cohort sampled during active or convalescent COVID-19. The sequencing sample was made of peripheral blood. The chain employs TRBV6-5 and TRBJ2-7; the D gene is possibly TRBD2 (5 bases). Written as DNA, the CDR3 is TGTGCCAGCAGTCGCGGGTGGCGCCACTCCTACGAGCAGTACTTC. As protein: CASSRGWRHSYEQYF.